Shown below are 32 T cell receptor beta chains from a single sample sequenced in a study of shared clonotypes between healthy human individuals (dated by TCRdb to 2020 to 2022). Library preparation was by the immunoSEQ multiplex PCR assay. In its TCRdb copy, this immuneACCESS table keeps in-frame sequences only and misses some clones. Where compared with another copy, unresolved V genes explain less than half of these, and the others have no known cause. The sample contains more than 2,000,000 clones, more than 80% of them found a single time. The ten biggest clones cover 0.35% to 0.45% of the sample. The material sequenced was naive CD4+ T cells from PBMCs. The sample's cell subset or site label, in plain terms: CD45RA+ positively selected. These receptor sequences come from a man between 18 and 29 years old in good health. Some clones in this sample may be carry-over from other donors' samples.

This clone was detected a few times. This chain uses TRBV2 with TRBJ2-2, with TRBD2 matching 7 bases. This CDR3 has 14 residues. The germline V gene encodes CDR1 SNHLY and CDR2 FYNNEI. V lost 2 bases, J lost 6 bases, and 3 bases stayed unmatched. Here the CDR3 reads CASSEQGGAGELFF. The DNA for the CDR3 is TGTGCCAGCAGTGAACAGGGAGGGGCCGGGGAGCTGTTTTTT.

The chain recombines TRBV4-1 with TRBJ2-5, with TRBD1 as a possible D gene (5 bases). Germline CDR1 is MGHRA and CDR2 is YSYEKL. The germline V and J ends were trimmed by 1 base and 0 bases, with 9 bases remaining between them. This CDR3 has 15 residues. The CDR3 spells CASSQAHRNQETQYF. DNA for the CDR3: TGCGCCAGCAGCCAAGCGCACAGGAACCAAGAGACCCAGTACTTC.

This clone was counted between two and nine times. The chain carries TRBV7-8 and TRBJ2-1; either TRBD1 or TRBD2 may supply D (5 bases each). Germline CDR1 and CDR2: SGHVS and FQNEAQ. Trimming removed 7 bases at V and 6 bases at J, with 16 bases between. The CDR3 runs 14 residues. DNA for the CDR3: TGTGCCAGCAACCGGGACCGGATAAGCAATGAGCAGTTCTTC. Amino acid sequence: CASNRDRISNEQFF. The variable domain in full, completed from reference TRBV7-8 and TRBJ2-1, reads GAGVSQSPRYKVAKRGQDVALRCDPISGHVSLFWYQQALGQGPEFLTYFQNEAQLDKSGLPSDRFFAERPEGSVSTLKIQRTQQEDSAVYLCASNRDRISNEQFFGPGTRLTVL.

V gene TRBV9 combines with J gene TRBJ2-7; 7 bases map to TRBD2. CDR1 and CDR2 (germline): SGDLS, YYNGEE. Trimming removed 3 bases from V and 3 bases from J; junction bases left unmatched: 9. The CDR3 contains 15 residues. The CDR3 region has the DNA TGTGCCAGCAGCGAATCTAGCGGAGATTACTACGAGCAGTACTTC. This gives the protein CASSESSGDYYEQYF.

The V and J genes are TRBV4-3 and TRBJ2-7; D is undetermined. The germline CDR1 and CDR2 sequences are LGHNA and YSLEER. The CDR3 is 15 amino acids. Trimming took 0 bases from V and 7 from J, leaving 16 bases between them. Written as DNA, the CDR3 is TGCGCCAGCAGCCAAGACGAGGCCACCATGGGGGAGCAGTACTTC. It is translated as CASSQDEATMGEQYF.

The V call is TRBV29-1, the J call TRBJ1-2, with D hard to call. The CDR3 has 11 amino acids. Trimming removed 4 bases from V and 8 bases from J, with 11 bases in between. CDR1 is SQVTM and CDR2 is ANQGSEA in the germline V gene. The CDR3 here is CSVVHGSGYTF. In nucleotides, the CDR3 is TGCAGCGTTGTTCACGGCTCGGGCTACACCTTC.

The chain joins TRBV5-1 to TRBJ1-6; D is possibly TRBD1 (6 bases). Germline CDR1 SGHRS, CDR2 YFSETQ. Trimming shortened V by 0 bases and J by 0 bases, and 13 bases separated the two germline ends. This CDR3 contains 18 residues. The CDR3 here is CASSLAGTTSSYNSPLHF. For the CDR3, the DNA is TGCGCCAGCAGCTTGGCCGGGACAACGAGCTCCTATAATTCACCCCTCCACTTT. The complete variable domain, with remaining parts taken from reference TRBV5-1 and TRBJ1-6, reads KAGVTQTPRYLIKTRGQQVTLSCSPISGHRSVSWYQQTPGQGLQFLFEYFSETQRNKGNFPGRFSGRQFSNSRSEMNVSTLELGDSALYLCASSLAGTTSSYNSPLHFGNGTRLTVT.

J is TRBJ2-3 and V is TRBV28, with D unclear. With 1 base removed from V and 5 bases from J, the gap between germline ends came to 13 bases. CDR1 is MDHEN and CDR2 is SYDVKM in the germline V gene. The CDR3 runs to 15 residues. This CDR3 reads CASSLFRRSVDTQYF. The CDR3 DNA reads TGTGCCAGCAGTTTATTCCGACGATCGGTAGATACGCAGTATTTT.

The J gene is TRBJ2-1, the V gene TRBV9, with TRBD2 matching 13 bases. The CDR3 has 15 residues. Germline CDR1 is SGDLS and CDR2 is YYNGEE. V was clipped by 5 bases and J by 10 bases; unmatched bases: 9. The CDR3 protein is CASRGPGLAGTEQFF. In DNA, the CDR3 is TGTGCCAGCAGGGGCCCGGGACTAGCGGGAACGGAGCAGTTCTTC.

The V call is TRBV7-7, the J call TRBJ2-1; no definite D call. Germline V CDR1 and CDR2: SSHAT, FNYEAQ (reference sequence). Trimming removed 5 bases at V and 6 bases at J, with 20 bases between. This CDR3 has 16 residues. CDR3 residues: CASSAKSFSLSNEQFF. The DNA of the CDR3 is TGTGCCAGCAGCGCTAAGTCATTCTCGCTGAGCAATGAGCAGTTCTTC.

This clone is a singleton in its sample. A much larger clone is a single base away; this may be a read error. Other DNA sequences in the same sample also yield this CDR3. This chain joins TRBV9 and TRBJ1-5; 8 bases agree with TRBD1. Germline CDR1 SGDLS, CDR2 YYNGEE. J lost 2 bases, V lost 5 bases, and 3 bases had no gene match. CDR3 length equals 14 residues. In DNA, the CDR3 is TGTGCCAGCAGTGCGACAGGGGGCAATCAGCCCCAGCATTTT. This encodes CASSATGGNQPQHF.

The rearrangement uses TRBV4-1 and TRBJ2-7; the match to TRBD1 covers 9 bases. The CDR3 length is 15 residues. Per germline, CDR1 MGHRA and CDR2 YSYEKL. With V trimmed by 4 bases and J by 3 bases, 7 bases remained unmatched. Written as DNA, the CDR3 is TGCGCCAGCAGCCTACGGACAGGGGCGAACTACGAGCAGTACTTC. Translating gives CASSLRTGANYEQYF.

The gene calls are TRBV5-1 and TRBJ2-3; 7 bases are a match to TRBD2. The CDR3 has 15 residues. V shed 0 bases, J shed 4 bases, and the junction held 5 bases outside the gene matches. Germline CDR1 SGHRS, CDR2 YFSETQ. The CDR3 nucleotides are TGCGCCAGCAGCTTGGATGGGGGAGGGTCAGATACGCAGTATTTT. Residues: CASSLDGGGSDTQYF. Combining the CDR3 with reference TRBV5-1 and TRBJ2-3 gives the whole variable domain KAGVTQTPRYLIKTRGQQVTLSCSPISGHRSVSWYQQTPGQGLQFLFEYFSETQRNKGNFPGRFSGRQFSNSRSEMNVSTLELGDSALYLCASSLDGGGSDTQYFGPGTRLTVL.

Concerning this clone: The same CDR3 arises from other DNA sequences in this sample as well. This chain connects TRBV28 to TRBJ1-3; D is perhaps TRBD1 (6 bases). The V gene's germline CDR1 is MDHEN and CDR2 SYDVKM. This CDR3 has 15 amino acids. V lost 2 bases, J lost 1 base, and 9 bases lay in between. DNA of the CDR3: TGTGCCAGCAGTTTACCGGGGGCGTCTGGAAACACCATATATTTT. It yields the protein CASSLPGASGNTIYF.

This chain links TRBV20-1 with TRBJ2-1, with D tentatively TRBD2 (5 bases). From germline, CDR1 is DFQATT and CDR2 SNEGSKA (reference sequence). V was shortened by 3 bases and J by 9 bases, with 9 bases between the two germline ends. This CDR3 has 11 amino acids. CDR3 region: CSARKDSEQFF. CDR3 sequence (DNA): TGCAGTGCTAGGAAGGACTCTGAGCAGTTCTTC.

This chain uses TRBV30 with TRBJ2-5; tentative D call: TRBD2 (6 bases). The length of the CDR3 is 14 residues. Trimming removed 2 bases from V and 2 bases from J, with 12 bases in between. Germline V gene sequence: CDR1 GTSNPN, CDR2 SVGIG (reference sequence). The CDR3 nucleotides are TGTGCCTGGAGTCGCCTGGGGGGTCAAGAGACCCAGTACTTC. Translating it yields CAWSRLGGQETQYF.

This sequence joins TRBV28 and TRBJ1-2; D is unclear. This CDR3 has 12 amino acids. Germline loops: CDR1 MDHEN, CDR2 SYDVKM. Trimming took off 8 bases at V and 4 bases at J, with 11 bases between the two ends. As DNA, the CDR3 is TGTGCCAGCGCATATTTGGGCTATGGCTACACCTTC. Protein: CASAYLGYGYTF.

The chain joins TRBV7-8 to TRBJ1-1, with D possibly matching TRBD1 (6 bases). The germline V gene has CDR1 SGHVS and CDR2 FQNEAQ. Between the trimmed V and J ends, which lost 1 base and 0 bases, there was a span of 9 bases. The length of the CDR3 is 15 residues. CDR3 amino acids: CASSLGGGLNTEAFF. The CDR3 DNA sequence: TGTGCCAGCAGCTTAGGGGGGGGCTTGAACACTGAAGCTTTCTTT.

The gene calls are TRBV15 and TRBJ2-3; no clear D. V was pared by 1 base and J by 1 base, with 9 bases between. Looked up from germline, CDR1 is LNHNV and CDR2 is YYDKDF (reference sequence). The CDR3 totals 15 residues. CDR3 coding DNA: TGTGCCACCAGCAGAGGGGCCCCCGGCACAGATACGCAGTATTTT. This translates into CATSRGAPGTDTQYF.

The rearrangement links TRBV27 to TRBJ1-1; D remains unclear. The germline V gene has CDR1 MNHEY and CDR2 SMNVEV (reference sequence). Trimming removed 8 bases from V and 2 bases from J, with 12 bases in between. The CDR3 has 13 residues. This chain's CDR3 is CASGRNYNTEAFF. The CDR3 DNA sequence: TGTGCCAGCGGACGAAACTATAACACTGAAGCTTTCTTT.

V gene TRBV7-9 combines with J gene TRBJ2-1; 8 nucleotides align to TRBD1. With V trimmed by 5 bases and J by 8 bases, 11 bases remained unmatched. The CDR3 contains 15 residues. Germline CDR1 is SEHNR and CDR2 is FQNEAQ (reference sequence). The CDR3 sequence: CASSTRDRSLHEQFF. The CDR3 DNA sequence: TGTGCCAGCAGCACCCGGGACAGGTCACTTCATGAGCAGTTCTTC.

The chain links TRBV6-5 to TRBJ1-2; maybe TRBD1 (6 bases). From germline, CDR1 is MNHEY and CDR2 SVGAGI. Trimming took 8 bases from V and 5 from J, leaving 18 bases between them. The CDR3 length is 14 residues. Here the CDR3 reads CASFKGGYDYGYTF. In DNA, the CDR3 is TGTGCCAGCTTCAAAGGGGGATATGATTATGGCTACACCTTC.

The chain couples TRBV7-3 to TRBJ2-1; perhaps D is TRBD1 or TRBD2 (5 bases each). The V end lost 2 bases, the J end lost 10 bases, and 12 bases lay between the germline ends. CDR1 and CDR2 from the germline V gene are SGHTA and FQGTGA. The length of the CDR3 is 13 residues. CDR3 nucleotide sequence: TGTGCCAGCAGCTTACTTGGGACGAAGGAGCAGTTCTTC. It is translated as CASSLLGTKEQFF.

The chain has TRBV2 and TRBJ2-4; D perhaps matches TRBD1 (5 bases). With 6 bases removed from V and 3 bases from J, the gap between germline ends came to 15 bases. From germline, CDR1 is SNHLY and CDR2 FYNNEI. This CDR3 is built from 15 residues. The CDR3 DNA follows: TGTGCCAGCAGGGGGTTCCAGGGAATCAAAAACATTCAGTACTTC. Residues: CASRGFQGIKNIQYF.

V and J are TRBV28 and TRBJ1-2, with 8 bases aligning to TRBD1. Germline assignment: CDR1 MDHEN and CDR2 SYDVKM. J gave up 4 bases and V 7 bases, and 8 bases lay outside the gene matches. The CDR3 is made up of 14 amino acids. CDR3 region: CASTNGQGVYGYTF. The CDR3 nucleotides read TGTGCCAGCACGAACGGACAGGGAGTCTATGGCTACACCTTC.

V and J are TRBV9 and TRBJ1-5; D is perhaps TRBD1 (5 bases). Germline CDR1 and CDR2: SGDLS and YYNGEE. This CDR3 has 14 residues. Deletions cut 3 bases from V and 3 bases from J, with 10 bases between. This CDR3 reads CASSGDGFNQPQHF. The CDR3 region has the DNA TGTGCCAGCAGCGGGGACGGTTTCAATCAGCCCCAGCATTTT.

V usage is TRBV25-1 and J usage is TRBJ1-4, with no clear D. V gave up 5 bases and J gave up 7 bases, with 5 bases separating them. CDR3 length equals 11 residues. Germline V CDR1 and CDR2: MGHDK, SYGVNS. CDR3: CASSQSEKLFF. CDR3 coding DNA: TGTGCCAGCAGTCAAAGTGAAAAACTGTTTTTT.

This clone is a singleton in its sample. The chain joins TRBV11-3 to TRBJ2-5; 10 bases match TRBD1. Germline V lookup: CDR1 SGHNT, CDR2 YENEEA. This CDR3 spans 15 amino acids. J lost 7 bases, V lost 5 bases, and 10 bases had no gene match. The CDR3 DNA reads as TGTGCCAGCAGCCGGGACAGGGGCGCCTCAAGGACCCAGTACTTC. This translates into CASSRDRGASRTQYF.

This rearrangement joins TRBV4-1 to TRBJ2-7; the match to TRBD1 covers 9 bases. Trimming took 4 bases from V and 6 from J; bases not matched to a gene: 13. The CDR3 runs to 16 residues. Looked up from germline, CDR1 is MGHRA and CDR2 is YSYEKL. In DNA, the CDR3 is TGCGCCAGCAGCCTGAAACCGGGACAGGGTGTCCGCGAGCAGTACTTC. Its translation: CASSLKPGQGVREQYF.

The chain couples TRBV6-1 to TRBJ2-5, with TRBD1 matching over 10 bases. V shed 11 bases, J shed 5 bases, and the junction held 11 bases outside the gene matches. The CDR3 spans 14 residues. Germline CDR1 and CDR2: MNHNS and SASEGT. The CDR3 DNA reads as TGTGCCCTAAGAGGACAGGGGGTGCGTGAGACCCAGTACTTC. Protein sequence: CALRGQGVRETQYF.

This chain joins TRBV29-1 and TRBJ1-3; the D is unclear. The CDR3 covers 12 residues. Trimming removed 6 bases from V and 0 bases from J, with 6 bases in between. Germline loops: CDR1 SQVTM, CDR2 ANQGSEA. CDR3 loop: CSVRISGNTIYF. The CDR3, as DNA: TGCAGCGTGCGGATCTCTGGAAACACCATATATTTT.

This chain links TRBV7-9 with TRBJ1-1, with D hard to call. The CDR3 totals 12 residues. Germline loops: CDR1 SEHNR, CDR2 FQNEAQ (reference sequence). Trimming stripped 7 bases from V and 4 bases from J, with 10 bases between. In DNA form, the CDR3 reads TGTGCCAGCAAGAGAGAGAGCACTGAAGCTTTCTTT. This gives the protein CASKRESTEAFF.